This TCR beta chain was obtained from a study of blood T cell repertoires in COVID-19. Study in general: From the United States, Italy and Spain came samples of acute and convalescent COVID-19.

Trimming left V 4 bases short and J 1 base short, with 17 bases between. From germline, CDR1 is LNHDA and CDR2 SQIVND (reference sequence). The CDR3 spans 17 residues. Authors' data handling: Counts of nucleated cells, estimated from reference gene primer amplification, were obtained. Sequenced by immunoSEQ multiplex PCR; TCRdb stores in-frame clones only, minus some. The V and J calls and clone size were taken over from that table, and D and trimming were inferred from the DNA. Among 150,000 to 200,000 clones listed, roughly 84% were seen once. The material sequenced was peripheral blood. The chain recombines TRBV19 with TRBJ2-4; TRBD2 is a possible D gene (6 bases). The source of this sequence is a man aged 45-65 years with active or convalescent COVID-19. This CDR3 reads CASSNGAGKRAKNIQYF. The CDR3 DNA reads TGTGCCAGTAGTAACGGCGCGGGAAAGAGGGCCAAAAACATTCAGTACTTC.